One T cell receptor beta chain is described in this entry. No antigen is known for it. Base qualities are not recorded, but no much larger clone differs from it by a single base. Library preparation was by RT-PCR. TCRdb records Illumina HiSeq 2500 as the sequencer. TCRdb took the public reads, trimmed them with fastp at Q25, ran MiXCR for clone calling and kept in-frame beta chains. Each entry is one CDR3 protein sequence, shown with its most common DNA and genes. The sample yields 500,000 to 700,000 distinct CDR3 sequences; approximately 24% were counted once. The ten largest clonotypes hold 2.8% of the sample. The data belong to a study of response to subunit inactivated influenza vaccine (dated by TCRdb to 2016 to 2019). Background for the entire study: To follow how T cells responded to a trivalent subunit inactivated influenza vaccine, the researchers relied on deep quantitative profiling of the T cell receptor repertoire. General findings and caveats noted by the study authors: The authors suggested that each seasonal influenza vaccination may recruit only a limited number of new T cells.

These sequences were also reported in another study, on T cells expressing NK-cell markers. As noted in the second study: TCR beta cDNA libraries were made by 5'RACE template switching that added a universal primer site and unique molecular identifiers. Under ten donors provided sorted CD3+CD56+NKG2C+, CD3+CD56+NKG2C- and CD3+CD56-NKG2C+ T-cell subsets, whose TCR beta-chain repertoires were profiled. Among the eight sequenced donors, only one was HCMV-seronegative, while the other seven were HCMV-seropositive. In several experiments an anti-gammadeltaTCR antibody was added to restrict sorting to alphabetaTCR-expressing T cells. In a handful of donors, the dominant CD3+CD56+NKG2C+ clonotypes were among the top 10 CD8+ clonotypes and accounted for roughly 1.0-7.5% of CD8+ T cells. Those dominant clonotypes were again the most abundant among CD3+CD56-NKG2C+ cells in a few donors, at 28.3-60.1%. Whether the expanded NKG2C-expressing T cell clones were specific for HCMV antigens was left unclear. All eight donors whose samples were sequenced were randomly selected healthy volunteers, three of them men and five women. HCMV serostatus was determined by detecting HCMV-specific IgG in serum with a commercial ELISA kit. Peripheral blood mononuclear cells were isolated from blood by Ficoll density gradient centrifugation. CD4+ and CD8+ T cells were isolated from PBMC by magnetic immunoseparation with Miltenyi isolation kits. Priming for cDNA synthesis came from the TCR beta constant segment, and two successive PCR amplification steps followed. Libraries were sequenced as 2 x 150 bp reads on Illumina HiSeq 2000/2500, MiSeq or NextSeq. MIGEC handled demultiplexing of the reads and grouping by UMI, while MiTCR was used to assemble and quantify clonotypes. To exclude erroneous sequences, any TCR cDNA sequence not supported by at least two reads was discarded. The tcR package was used for downstream repertoire analysis, and clonotypes were matched between fractions using CDR3 nucleotide sequence together with V segment. VDJmatch was used to annotate antigen specificity against VDJdb, with one amino acid substitution allowed in CDR3.

The sequenced sample was CD4+ T cells sorted from PBMCs, obtained less than 13 days after vaccination. This clonotype was obtained from a man over 45 who received an inactivated influenza vaccine. Donor details come from another sample of the same person, matched by shared clones.

The CDR3 is CSANPWGANTGELFF. In nucleotide form, the sequence is TGCAGTGCTAACCCGTGGGGGGCGAACACCGGGGAGCTGTTTTTT. The chain is encoded by TRBV20-1 joined to TRBJ2-2; tentative D gene TRBD2, with 6 bases matching. Including cysteine and phenylalanine, the CDR3 has 15 amino acids. The read is trimmed to its CDR3 DNA, 45 bases read in frame from base 1. The V end loses 4 bases and the J end loses 0 bases, and a stretch of 12 bases separates them. CDR1 and CDR2 are read off the germline V gene (reference sequence) as DFQATT and SNEGSKA.